These 28 T cell receptor beta chains were all obtained from the same sample, sequenced in a study of blood T cell repertoires in COVID-19. Sequencing was performed with immunoSEQ multiplex PCR; in TCRdb, only in-frame clones are kept and a portion is missing. The data contain about 530,000 clones, around 90% of them singletons. Sequencing used peripheral blood. These TCRs come from a woman aged 45-59 years with COVID-19, enrolled during active disease.

The CDR3 reads CATGEGDQPQHF. CDR3 coding DNA: TGTGCGACAGGGGAAGGTGATCAGCCCCAGCATTTT. The genes are TRBV27 and TRBJ1-5; 8 positions match TRBD1. There are 12 residues in the CDR3. Germline V gene sequence: CDR1 MNHEY, CDR2 SMNVEV (reference sequence).

The chain is built from TRBV11-3 and TRBJ2-3, with TRBD2 matching 13 bases. Germline CDR1 reads SGHNT; CDR2 reads YENEEA. V lost 4 bases, J lost 2 bases, and 3 bases stayed unmatched. The CDR3 consists of 16 residues. The CDR3 DNA is TGTGCCAGCAGCTCCGGGACTAGCGGGGCCACAGATACGCAGTATTTT. It yields the protein CASSSGTSGATDTQYF.

CDR3 nucleotide sequence: TGCAGCGCACCAAGCGGGCTTAGCACAGATACGCAGTATTTT. This translates into CSAPSGLSTDTQYF. The gene calls are TRBV29-1 and TRBJ2-3; a weak D match, TRBD2 (6 bases). Germline V CDR1 and CDR2: SQVTM, ANQGSEA. The CDR3 has 14 amino acids. V dropped 7 bases and J dropped 0 bases, with 14 bases sitting between them.

This CDR3 is CASSELAGQETQYF. In DNA form, the CDR3 reads TGTGCCAGCAGTGAACTGGCAGGCCAAGAGACCCAGTACTTC. The chain has TRBV6-1 and TRBJ2-5; D call uncertain. The CDR3 sequence is 14 residues long. Per the germline V gene, CDR1 is MNHNS and CDR2 is SASEGT. With 2 bases removed from V and 1 base from J, the gap between germline ends came to 8 bases.

This chain uses TRBV27 with TRBJ1-6; tentative D call: TRBD1 (6 bases). The V gene lost 8 bases and the J gene lost 4 bases, with 12 bases spanning the gap. The length of the CDR3 is 14 residues. CDR1 and CDR2 (germline): MNHEY, SMNVEV (reference sequence). In DNA, the CDR3 is TGTGCCAGCTCAAGGGGGGGTTATAATTCACCCCTCCACTTT. This codes for CASSRGGYNSPLHF.

There are a few counts of this clone. The chain carries TRBV19 and TRBJ2-1, with 7 bases fitting TRBD1. Germline loops: CDR1 LNHDA, CDR2 SQIVND (reference sequence). Trimming took 6 bases from V and 2 from J; bases not matched to a gene: 13. CDR3 size: 17 residues. The CDR3 sequence: CASSPNLGGVTYNEQFF. Here the CDR3 DNA reads TGTGCCAGTAGCCCGAATTTAGGGGGCGTCACCTACAATGAGCAGTTCTTC. Complete variable domain (other parts from reference TRBV19 and TRBJ2-1): DGGITQSPKYLFRKEGQNVTLSCEQNLNHDAMYWYRQDPGQGLRLIYYSQIVNDFQKGDIAEGYSVSREKKESFPLTVTSAQKNPTAFYLCASSPNLGGVTYNEQFFGPGTRLTVL.

This chain uses TRBV12-1 with TRBJ2-3; TRBD2 is taken as the D call from the table, unchecked against the DNA. TRBV12-1 is a pseudogene segment. The CDR3 loop spans 17 amino acids. CDR3 amino acids: CASTVGAAGGNTDTQYF. The CDR3 DNA reads as TGTGCCAGCACCGTCGGCGCTGCGGGGGGAAACACAGATACGCAGTATTTT.

This sequence joins TRBV30 and TRBJ1-2, with unresolved D. V was pared by 1 base and J by 4 bases, with 10 bases between. Per the germline V gene, CDR1 is GTSNPN and CDR2 is SVGIG (reference sequence). The CDR3 totals 13 residues. The CDR3 here is CAWSEVRSYGYTF. The CDR3 DNA is TGTGCCTGGAGTGAAGTTCGTAGCTATGGCTACACCTTC.

The chain combines TRBV5-1 with TRBJ2-5; no clear D gene. Germline V gene sequence: CDR1 SGHRS, CDR2 YFSETQ. Trimming cost V 0 bases and J 0 bases, with 3 bases left between them. The CDR3 runs to 13 residues. The CDR3 DNA is TGCGCCAGCAGCTTGGCCTACCAAGAGACCCAGTACTTC. Translated, it gives CASSLAYQETQYF.

The chain is built from TRBV2 and TRBJ2-1; possible D gene TRBD2, 5 bases. The V end lost 6 bases, the J end lost 7 bases, and 13 bases lay between the germline ends. This CDR3 comprises 13 residues. The germline V gene encodes CDR1 SNHLY and CDR2 FYNNEI. The CDR3 loop is CASSAIWENEQFF. CDR3 DNA sequence: TGTGCCAGCAGCGCAATATGGGAGAATGAGCAGTTCTTC.

This chain links TRBV7-9 with TRBJ1-2; D is unresolved. This CDR3 is built from 12 residues. V lost 7 bases and J 5 bases, leaving 11 bases between the germline ends. Germline V gives CDR1 SEHNR, CDR2 FQNEAQ (reference sequence). CDR3: CASTSGEYGYTF. DNA for the CDR3: TGTGCCAGCACCAGCGGGGAGTATGGCTACACCTTC.

The chain recombines TRBV25-1 with TRBJ1-3, with 7 positions matching TRBD1. CDR1 is MGHDK, CDR2 SYGVNS, per germline. Trimming took 3 bases from V and 2 from J; bases not matched to a gene: 7. The CDR3 spans 16 residues. CDR3 sequence: CASSDLQGTAGNTIYF. CDR3 nucleotide sequence: TGTGCCAGCAGTGATCTCCAAGGGACAGCTGGAAACACCATATATTTT.

The chain is built from TRBV3-1 (or the pseudogene TRBV3-2) and TRBJ1-4, with D possibly TRBD1 on 5 matching bases. Trimming removed 4 bases from V and 7 bases from J, with 13 bases in between. The CDR3 sequence is 14 residues long. Germline CDR1 and CDR2: LGHDT and YNNKEL (reference sequence). CDR3 sequence: CASSPRVEGEKLFF. For the CDR3, the DNA is TGTGCCAGCAGCCCCAGGGTGGAGGGTGAAAAACTGTTTTTT.

This clone was detected once. J is TRBJ1-1 and V is TRBV18; D possibly corresponds to TRBD1 (5 bases). V gave up 3 bases and J gave up 2 bases, with 31 bases separating them. CDR3 length equals 21 residues. Germline assignment: CDR1 KGHSH and CDR2 LQKENI. Here the CDR3 reads CASSPPPIYLWGPAFNTEAFF. The CDR3 bases are TGTGCCAGCTCACCCCCGCCGATTTACTTATGGGGCCCGGCATTTAACACTGAAGCTTTCTTT.

V usage is TRBV7-2 and J usage is TRBJ2-1, with TRBD2 identical over 9 bases. The CDR3 extends over 18 amino acids. The germline CDR1 and CDR2 sequences are SGHTA and FQGNSA. V was pared by 5 bases and J by 3 bases, with 14 bases of the junction left unmatched. This CDR3 reads CASSLRGSGGRLYNEQFF. The CDR3 DNA sequence: TGTGCCAGCAGCCTGCGCGGTAGCGGGGGACGCCTCTACAATGAGCAGTTCTTC.

V usage is TRBV27 and J usage is TRBJ1-1; 7 bases align to TRBD1. This CDR3 is built from 12 residues. J gave up 11 bases and V 6 bases, and 9 bases lay outside the gene matches. Germline V gives CDR1 MNHEY, CDR2 SMNVEV (reference sequence). The CDR3 sequence: CASRMSTGYAFF. As DNA, the CDR3 is TGTGCCAGCAGGATGTCGACAGGGTACGCTTTCTTT.

The chain links TRBV19 to TRBJ2-5, with TRBD2 matching over 15 bases. Per germline, CDR1 LNHDA and CDR2 SQIVND (reference sequence). The CDR3 has 17 amino acids. Germline trimming cut 1 base from V and 5 bases from J; bases unmatched to any gene: 5. The CDR3 sequence: CASSIGGLAGGQETQYF. CDR3 in DNA: TGTGCCAGTAGTATAGGGGGACTAGCGGGGGGCCAGGAGACCCAGTACTTC.

The gene calls are TRBV9 and TRBJ1-1, with no clear D. V lost 0 bases and J lost 4, with 13 bases in between. Germline CDR1 SGDLS, CDR2 YYNGEE. The CDR3 sequence is 15 residues long. The DNA of the CDR3 is TGTGCCAGCAGCGTAGCCGCAGGTCATAGCACTGAAGCTTTCTTT. This sequence encodes CASSVAAGHSTEAFF.

The gene calls are TRBV23-1 and TRBJ1-2; TRBD1 matches at 7 bases. TRBV23-1 is known as an ORF, though its function is uncertain. J gave up 2 bases and V 7 bases, and 19 bases lay outside the gene matches. CDR3 length: 18 amino acids. CDR3 nucleotides: TGCGCCAGCACCTTTCTACGCAGGGGTGACAGGGCGAACTATGGCTACACCTTC. Its protein product is CASTFLRRGDRANYGYTF.

The gene calls are TRBV19 and TRBJ2-3, with TRBD1 identical over 10 bases. CDR1 is LNHDA and CDR2 is SQIVND in the germline V gene (reference sequence). The CDR3 is 14 amino acids. Germline trimming cut 6 bases from V and 4 bases from J; bases unmatched to any gene: 4. The CDR3 sequence is CASRTGGDPDTQYF. The CDR3, as DNA: TGTGCCAGTAGGACAGGGGGCGACCCAGATACGCAGTATTTT.

The genes are TRBV6-1 and TRBJ1-6; D ambiguous. The V end lost 3 bases, the J end lost 8 bases, and 8 bases lay between the germline ends. The CDR3 spans 13 residues. Germline V gene sequence: CDR1 MNHNS, CDR2 SASEGT. The CDR3 loop is CASSDHRDSPLHF. As DNA, the CDR3 is TGTGCCAGCAGTGATCACAGAGATTCACCCCTCCACTTT.

A single count supports this clone. This CDR3 is also generated by other DNA sequences in the sample. The rearrangement links TRBV30 to TRBJ1-2; D is ambiguous. The germline CDR1 and CDR2 sequences are GTSNPN and SVGIG (reference sequence). V was clipped by 3 bases and J by 5 bases, with 7 bases between them. The CDR3 loop spans 11 amino acids. CDR3 residues: CAWRAGYGYTF. As DNA, the CDR3 is TGTGCCTGGAGGGCTGGTTATGGCTACACCTTC.

The table lists this clone with a count of one. The chain has TRBV6-5 and TRBJ1-1; perhaps TRBD1 as D (6 bases). This CDR3 region has 14 residues. Germline values: CDR1 MNHEY, CDR2 SVGAGI. Trimming pared 7 bases from V and 1 base from J, leaving 13 bases between. This CDR3 is CASTNRARNTEAFF. In DNA form, the CDR3 reads TGTGCCAGCACTAACAGGGCGAGGAACACTGAAGCTTTCTTT.

This chain uses TRBV2 with TRBJ2-4, with D unclear. Germline values: CDR1 SNHLY, CDR2 FYNNEI. Deletions cut 4 bases from V and 5 bases from J, with 6 bases between. The CDR3 is made up of 12 amino acids. CDR3 nucleotide sequence: TGTGCCAGCAGTGTGGTAGAAAACATTCAGTACTTC. This encodes CASSVVENIQYF.

J is TRBJ2-5 and V is TRBV6-5; TRBD2 might be the D (6 bases). Germline lookup yields CDR1 MNHEY and CDR2 SVGAGI. This CDR3 has 16 amino acids. V gave up 0 bases and J gave up 0 bases, with 11 bases separating them. In nucleotides, the CDR3 is TGTGCCAGCAGTTACTCGGGGGGAGCGTACCAAGAGACCCAGTACTTC. Amino acids: CASSYSGGAYQETQYF.

The chain is built from TRBV20-1 and TRBJ1-1; no reliable D call. This CDR3 has 10 residues. CDR1 is DFQATT and CDR2 is SNEGSKA in the germline V gene (reference sequence). Trimming removed 7 bases from V and 1 base from J, with 4 bases in between. Here the CDR3 reads CSVRNTEAFF. The CDR3 DNA is TGCAGTGTCAGGAACACTGAAGCTTTCTTT.

There are a few counts of this clone. The chain combines TRBV18 with TRBJ1-1; 8 bases align to TRBD1. Germline lookup yields CDR1 KGHSH and CDR2 LQKENI. The CDR3 runs to 20 residues. Trimming took 4 bases from V and 3 from J; bases not matched to a gene: 22. The CDR3 DNA follows: TGTGCCAGCTCACGAGAAGCCTACGCGGACAGGGTGTCATCAGACACTGAAGCTTTCTTT. Translating it yields CASSREAYADRVSSDTEAFF.

The table lists this clone with a count of one. This chain connects TRBV11-2 to TRBJ1-2; no clear D gene. This CDR3 has 15 residues. V dropped 5 bases and J dropped 0 bases, with 13 bases sitting between them. Germline values: CDR1 SGHAT, CDR2 FQNNGV. CDR3 protein: CASSQTSTANYGYTF. The CDR3 bases are TGTGCCAGCAGCCAAACCTCTACCGCTAACTATGGCTACACCTTC. The full variable domain, in which reference TRBV11-2 and TRBJ1-2 provide the parts outside the CDR3, is EAGVAQSPRYKIIEKRQSVAFWCNPISGHATLYWYQQILGQGPKLLIQFQNNGVVDDSQLPKDRFSAERLKGVDSTLKIQPAKLEDSAVYLCASSQTSTANYGYTFGSGTRLTVV.